Each of the 10 T cell receptor beta chains below was sequenced from the same sample in a study of blood T cell repertoires in COVID-19. The repertoire was sequenced with immunoSEQ multiplex PCR; TCRdb's copy has only in-frame clones and lacks some. The sample yields about 330,000 clones, over 75% seen once. The specimen was PBMCs or T cells enriched from blood (not recorded which). The receptor set was obtained from a man aged 25-40 years who had recovered from COVID-19.

This chain connects TRBV10-2 to TRBJ1-5; 7 bases agree with TRBD1. This CDR3 contains 15 residues. Unmatched junction bases numbered 12, after V lost 7 bases and J lost 6 bases. Looked up from germline, CDR1 is WSHSY and CDR2 is SAAADI. The CDR3, as DNA: TGCGCCAGCACCGCTACAGGGGCCTGGGGTCAGCCCCAGCATTTT. Protein: CASTATGAWGQPQHF.

V usage is TRBV3-1 (or the pseudogene TRBV3-2) and J usage is TRBJ1-2, with 7 bases aligning to TRBD1. The CDR3 is 17 residues long. V shed 0 bases, J shed 5 bases, and the junction held 12 bases outside the gene matches. Germline loops: CDR1 LGHDT, CDR2 YNNKEL (reference sequence). CDR3 sequence reads: CASSQEGGGRGSYGYTF. The CDR3 coding sequence is TGTGCCAGCAGCCAAGAAGGCGGTGGCAGGGGGTCGTATGGCTACACCTTC.

The genes are TRBV10-3 and TRBJ2-5, with 7 bases fitting TRBD2. The germline V gene has CDR1 ENHRY and CDR2 SYGVKD. Losses at the gene ends were 3 bases for V and 5 bases for J; bases not matched to a gene: 12. The CDR3 totals 16 residues. The CDR3 DNA is TGTGCCATCAGTGAACCCAGCGGGGCTAAATCGGAGACCCAGTACTTC. It specifies CAISEPSGAKSETQYF.

The chain employs TRBV11-2 and TRBJ2-1; 13 bases line up with TRBD2. The CDR3 contains 15 residues. The J segment lost 8 bases and the V segment lost 4 bases, leaving 5 bases of the junction unmatched. Germline lookup yields CDR1 SGHAT and CDR2 FQNNGV. This CDR3 is CASSSTSGGAHEQFF. Here the CDR3 DNA reads TGTGCCAGCAGCTCCACTAGCGGGGGGGCGCATGAGCAGTTCTTC.

The CDR3 loop reads CASSLAPGGSGSYEQYF. Here the CDR3 DNA reads TGCGCCAGCAGCCTAGCTCCGGGTGGTAGCGGTTCCTACGAGCAGTACTTC. The V and J genes are TRBV5-1 and TRBJ2-7; tentatively, D is TRBD2 (6 bases). Trimming left V 4 bases short and J 1 base short, with 21 bases between. The CDR3 consists of 17 residues. The germline V gene encodes CDR1 SGHRS and CDR2 YFSETQ.

The CDR3 here is CATSSVGQGNSPLHF. The CDR3 nucleotides are TGTGCCACCAGCAGCGTCGGACAGGGGAATTCACCCCTCCACTTT. This sequence joins TRBV15 and TRBJ1-6; 9 nucleotides line up with TRBD1. The CDR3 has 15 residues. Germline V gene data show CDR1 as LNHNV and CDR2 as YYDKDF (reference sequence). The V gene end was trimmed by 3 bases and the J gene end by 7 bases; junction bases not matched to a gene: 4.

The chain combines TRBV7-9 with TRBJ1-6; D is uncertain. Germline V CDR1 and CDR2: SEHNR, FQNEAQ (reference sequence). V lost 5 bases and J 9 bases, leaving 11 bases between the germline ends. This CDR3 contains 13 residues. CDR3 in amino acids: CASSLPGISPLHF. For the CDR3, the DNA is TGTGCCAGCAGCCTTCCCGGGATTTCACCCCTCCACTTT.

The rearrangement links TRBV7-9 to TRBJ1-1; 7 nucleotides match TRBD1. The CDR3 loop spans 19 amino acids. V was clipped by 2 bases and J by 3 bases; unmatched bases: 18. Germline V gene sequence: CDR1 SEHNR, CDR2 FQNEAQ (reference sequence). CDR3 amino acids: CASSLPPLSRDRADTEAFF. CDR3 nucleotides: TGTGCCAGCAGCTTACCACCCCTTTCGAGAGACAGGGCGGACACTGAAGCTTTCTTT. Drawing the rest from reference TRBV7-9 and TRBJ1-1, the complete variable domain is DTGVSQNPRHKITKRGQNVTFRCDPISEHNRLYWYRQTLGQGPEFLTYFQNEAQLEKSRLLSDRFSAERPKGSFSTLEIQRTEQGDSAMYLCASSLPPLSRDRADTEAFFGQGTRLTVV.

This chain connects TRBV25-1 to TRBJ1-2; the match to TRBD1 covers 9 bases. Germline V gene sequence: CDR1 MGHDK, CDR2 SYGVNS. CDR3 size: 16 residues. With 4 bases clipped from V and 0 bases from J, the junction kept 6 bases outside the gene matches. The CDR3 loop is CASSARTGGPNYGYTF. CDR3 DNA: TGTGCCAGCAGTGCCAGAACAGGGGGCCCTAACTATGGCTACACCTTC.

The chain carries TRBV19 and TRBJ2-2; TRBD2 matches at 7 bases. Trimming at V came to 6 bases and at J to 5 bases, leaving 9 bases not matched to a gene. CDR1 is LNHDA, CDR2 SQIVND, per germline (reference sequence). The CDR3 is 15 residues long. The CDR3 loop reads CASRGLRGGTGELFF. CDR3 sequence (DNA): TGTGCCAGTAGGGGGTTACGCGGGGGAACCGGGGAGCTGTTTTTT.